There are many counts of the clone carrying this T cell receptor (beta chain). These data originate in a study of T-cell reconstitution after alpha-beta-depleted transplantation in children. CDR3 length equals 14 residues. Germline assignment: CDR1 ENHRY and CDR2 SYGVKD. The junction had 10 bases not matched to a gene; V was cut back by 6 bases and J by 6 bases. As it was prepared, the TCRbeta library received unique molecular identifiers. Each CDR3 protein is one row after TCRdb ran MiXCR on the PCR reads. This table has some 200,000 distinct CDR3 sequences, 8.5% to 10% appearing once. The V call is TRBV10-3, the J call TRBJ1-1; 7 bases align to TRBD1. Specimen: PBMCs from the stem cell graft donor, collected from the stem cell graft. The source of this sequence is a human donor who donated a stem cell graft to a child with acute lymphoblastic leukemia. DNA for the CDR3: TGTGCCATCAGAAGGGGGCAGTCTGATTCTGAAGCTTTCTTT. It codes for CAIRRGQSDSEAFF.